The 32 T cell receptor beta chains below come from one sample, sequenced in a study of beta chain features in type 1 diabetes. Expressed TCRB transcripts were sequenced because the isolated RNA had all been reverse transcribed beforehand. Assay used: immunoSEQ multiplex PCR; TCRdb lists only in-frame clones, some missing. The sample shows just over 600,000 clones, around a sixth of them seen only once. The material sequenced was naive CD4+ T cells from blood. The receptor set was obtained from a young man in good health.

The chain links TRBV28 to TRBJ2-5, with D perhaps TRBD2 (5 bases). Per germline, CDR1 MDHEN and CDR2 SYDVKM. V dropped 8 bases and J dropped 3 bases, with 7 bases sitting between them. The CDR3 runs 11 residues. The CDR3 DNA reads TGTGCCAGCCGGGAAGAAGAGACCCAGTACTTC. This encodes CASREEETQYF. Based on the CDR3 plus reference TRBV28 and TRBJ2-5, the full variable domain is DVKVTQSSRYLVKRTGEKVFLECVQDMDHENMFWYRQDPGLGLRLIYFSYDVKMKEKGDIPEGYSVSREKKERFSLILESASTNQTSMYLCASREEETQYFGPGTRLLVL.

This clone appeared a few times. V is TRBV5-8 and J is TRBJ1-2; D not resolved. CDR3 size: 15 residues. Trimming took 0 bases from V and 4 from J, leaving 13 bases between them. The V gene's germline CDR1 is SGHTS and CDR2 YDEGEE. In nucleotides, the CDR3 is TGTGCCAGCAGCTTGGAAGGCAGCTCTCTCTATGGCTACACCTTC. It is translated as CASSLEGSSLYGYTF.

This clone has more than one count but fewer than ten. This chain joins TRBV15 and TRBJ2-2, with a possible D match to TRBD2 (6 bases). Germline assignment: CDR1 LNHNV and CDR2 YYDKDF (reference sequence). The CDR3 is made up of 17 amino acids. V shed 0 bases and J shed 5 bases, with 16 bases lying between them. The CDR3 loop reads CATSRDSRAGRTGELFF. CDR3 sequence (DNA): TGTGCCACCAGCAGAGATAGTCGGGCAGGGAGGACCGGGGAGCTGTTTTTT.

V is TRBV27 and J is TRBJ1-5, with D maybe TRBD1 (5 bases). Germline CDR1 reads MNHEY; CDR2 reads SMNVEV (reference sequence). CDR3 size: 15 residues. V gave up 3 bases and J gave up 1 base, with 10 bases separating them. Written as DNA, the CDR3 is TGTGCCAGCAGTTTCCGGGGACCCAGCAATCAGCCCCAGCATTTT. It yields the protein CASSFRGPSNQPQHF.

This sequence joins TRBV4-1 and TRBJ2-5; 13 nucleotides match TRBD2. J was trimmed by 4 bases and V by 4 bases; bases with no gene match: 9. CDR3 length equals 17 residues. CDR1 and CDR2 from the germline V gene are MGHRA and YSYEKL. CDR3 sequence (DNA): TGCGCCAGCAGCCTACTAGCGGGAGGGCCAGGGGGAGAGACCCAGTACTTC. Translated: CASSLLAGGPGGETQYF.

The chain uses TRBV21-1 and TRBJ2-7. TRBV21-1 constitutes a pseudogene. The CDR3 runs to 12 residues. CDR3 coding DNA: TGTGCCAGCGGACGGGCGATCGACGAGCAGTACTTC. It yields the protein CASGRAIDEQYF.

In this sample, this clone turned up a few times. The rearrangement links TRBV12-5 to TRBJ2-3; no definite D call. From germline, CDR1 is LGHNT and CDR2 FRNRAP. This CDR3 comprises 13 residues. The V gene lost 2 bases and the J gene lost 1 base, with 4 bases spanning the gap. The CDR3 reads CASGLSGTDTQYF. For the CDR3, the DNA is TGTGCTAGTGGTTTGTCGGGCACAGATACGCAGTATTTT.

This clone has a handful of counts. The CDR3 sequence is CASSPVWGRRDYGYTF. The CDR3 DNA reads as TGTGCCAGCAGCCCAGTGTGGGGACGGAGGGACTATGGCTACACCTTC. The V and J genes are TRBV11-2 and TRBJ1-2, with a weak D call TRBD1 (5 bases). V lost 5 bases and J 3 bases, leaving 19 bases between the germline ends. The CDR3 has 16 residues. The germline V gene encodes CDR1 SGHAT and CDR2 FQNNGV. Looking up the rest from reference TRBV11-2 and TRBJ1-2 gives the full variable domain: EAGVAQSPRYKIIEKRQSVAFWCNPISGHATLYWYQQILGQGPKLLIQFQNNGVVDDSQLPKDRFSAERLKGVDSTLKIQPAKLEDSAVYLCASSPVWGRRDYGYTFGSGTRLTVV.

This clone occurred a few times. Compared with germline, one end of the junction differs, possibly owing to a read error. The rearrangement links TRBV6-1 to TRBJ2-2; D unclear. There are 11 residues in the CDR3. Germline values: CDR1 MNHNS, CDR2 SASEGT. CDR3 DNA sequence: TGTGCGAGCACAGATTACGGGGAGCTGTTTTTT. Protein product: CASTDYGELFF.

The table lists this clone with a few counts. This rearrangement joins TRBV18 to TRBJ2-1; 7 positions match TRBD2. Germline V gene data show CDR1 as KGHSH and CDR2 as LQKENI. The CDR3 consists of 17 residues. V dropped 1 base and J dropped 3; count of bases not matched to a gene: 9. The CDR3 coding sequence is TGTGCCAGCTCACCACGGTTCCTAGCGGAGAACTACAATGAGCAGTTCTTC. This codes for CASSPRFLAENYNEQFF. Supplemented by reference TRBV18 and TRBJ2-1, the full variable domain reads NAGVMQNPRHLVRRRGQEARLRCSPMKGHSHVYWYRQLPEEGLKFMVYLQKENIIDESGMPKERFSAEFPKEGPSILRIQQVVRGDSAAYFCASSPRFLAENYNEQFFGPGTRLTVL.

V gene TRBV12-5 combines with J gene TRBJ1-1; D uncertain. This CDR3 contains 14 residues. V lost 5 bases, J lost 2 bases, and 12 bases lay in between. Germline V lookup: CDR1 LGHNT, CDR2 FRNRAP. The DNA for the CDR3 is TGTGCTAGTGGTCTAGATCCGGTAAACACTGAAGCTTTCTTT. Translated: CASGLDPVNTEAFF.

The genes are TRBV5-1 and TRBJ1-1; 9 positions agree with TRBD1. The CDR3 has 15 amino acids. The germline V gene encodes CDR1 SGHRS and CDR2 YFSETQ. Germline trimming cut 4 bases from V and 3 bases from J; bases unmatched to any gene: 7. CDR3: CASSTPTGGHTEAFF. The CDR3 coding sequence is TGCGCCAGCAGCACCCCGACAGGGGGACACACTGAAGCTTTCTTT.

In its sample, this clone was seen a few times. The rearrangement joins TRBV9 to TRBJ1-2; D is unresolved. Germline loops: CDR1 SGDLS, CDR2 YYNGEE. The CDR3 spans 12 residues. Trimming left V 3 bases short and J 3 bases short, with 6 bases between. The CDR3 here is CASSGTDYGYTF. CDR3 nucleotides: TGTGCCAGCAGCGGAACAGACTATGGCTACACCTTC.

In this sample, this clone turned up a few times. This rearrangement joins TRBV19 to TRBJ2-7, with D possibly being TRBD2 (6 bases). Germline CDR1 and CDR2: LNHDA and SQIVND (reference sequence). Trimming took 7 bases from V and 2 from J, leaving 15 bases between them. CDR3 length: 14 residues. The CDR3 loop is CASTSGSLPYEQYF. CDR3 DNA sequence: TGTGCCAGTACGAGCGGGTCGCTACCCTACGAGCAGTACTTC. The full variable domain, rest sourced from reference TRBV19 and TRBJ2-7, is DGGITQSPKYLFRKEGQNVTLSCEQNLNHDAMYWYRQDPGQGLRLIYYSQIVNDFQKGDIAEGYSVSREKKESFPLTVTSAQKNPTAFYLCASTSGSLPYEQYFGPGTRLTVT.

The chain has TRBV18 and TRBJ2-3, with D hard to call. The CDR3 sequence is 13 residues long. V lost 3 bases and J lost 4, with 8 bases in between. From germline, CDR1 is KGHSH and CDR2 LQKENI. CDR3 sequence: CASSPTLPDTQYF. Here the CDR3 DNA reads TGTGCCAGCTCACCGACATTGCCAGATACGCAGTATTTT.

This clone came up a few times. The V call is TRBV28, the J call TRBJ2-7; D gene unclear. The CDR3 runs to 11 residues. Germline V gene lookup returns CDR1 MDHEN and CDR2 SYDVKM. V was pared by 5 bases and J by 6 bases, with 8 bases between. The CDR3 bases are TGTGCCAGCAGTCAACCCTCCGAGCAGTACTTC. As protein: CASSQPSEQYF.

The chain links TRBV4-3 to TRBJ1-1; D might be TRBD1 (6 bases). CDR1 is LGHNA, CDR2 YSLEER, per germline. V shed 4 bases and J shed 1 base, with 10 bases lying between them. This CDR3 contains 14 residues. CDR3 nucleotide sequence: TGCGCCAGCAGCCGGGACACCGCGAACACTGAAGCTTTCTTT. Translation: CASSRDTANTEAFF.

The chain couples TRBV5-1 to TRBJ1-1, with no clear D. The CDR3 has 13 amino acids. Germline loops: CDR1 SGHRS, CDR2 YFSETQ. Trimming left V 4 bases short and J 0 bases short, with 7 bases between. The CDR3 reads CASSNLMNTEAFF. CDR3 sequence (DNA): TGCGCCAGCAGCAACCTGATGAACACTGAAGCTTTCTTT.

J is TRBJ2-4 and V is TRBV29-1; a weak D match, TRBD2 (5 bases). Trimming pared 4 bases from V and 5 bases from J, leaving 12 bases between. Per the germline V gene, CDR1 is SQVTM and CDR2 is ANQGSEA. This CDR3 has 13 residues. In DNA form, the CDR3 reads TGCAGCGTTGTCCGGGGAACCCAAAACATTCAGTACTTC. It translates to CSVVRGTQNIQYF.

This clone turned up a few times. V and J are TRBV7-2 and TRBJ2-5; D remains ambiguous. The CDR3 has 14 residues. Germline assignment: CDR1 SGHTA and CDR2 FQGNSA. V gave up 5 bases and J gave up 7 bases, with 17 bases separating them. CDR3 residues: CASSPDPAAGTQYF. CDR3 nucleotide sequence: TGTGCCAGCAGCCCCGACCCGGCTGCTGGGACCCAGTACTTC. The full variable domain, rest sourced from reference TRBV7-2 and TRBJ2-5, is GAGVSQSPSNKVTEKGKDVELRCDPISGHTALYWYRQSLGQGLEFLIYFQGNSAPDKSGLPSDRFSAERTGGSVSTLTIQRTQQEDSAVYLCASSPDPAAGTQYFGPGTRLLVL.

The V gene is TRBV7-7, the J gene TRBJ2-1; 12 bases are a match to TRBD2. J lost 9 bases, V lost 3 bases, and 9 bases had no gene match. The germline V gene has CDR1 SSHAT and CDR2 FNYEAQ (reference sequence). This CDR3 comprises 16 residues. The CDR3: CASSLAPGLAGSEQFF. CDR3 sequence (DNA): TGTGCCAGCAGCTTGGCTCCCGGACTAGCGGGATCTGAGCAGTTCTTC.

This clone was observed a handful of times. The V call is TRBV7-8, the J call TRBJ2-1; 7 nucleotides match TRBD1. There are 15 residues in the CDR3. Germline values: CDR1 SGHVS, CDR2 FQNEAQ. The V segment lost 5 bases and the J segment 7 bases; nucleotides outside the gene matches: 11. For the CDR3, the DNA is TGTGCCAGCAGCACCCGGACAGGCGTTTATAATGAGCAGTTCTTC. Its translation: CASSTRTGVYNEQFF.

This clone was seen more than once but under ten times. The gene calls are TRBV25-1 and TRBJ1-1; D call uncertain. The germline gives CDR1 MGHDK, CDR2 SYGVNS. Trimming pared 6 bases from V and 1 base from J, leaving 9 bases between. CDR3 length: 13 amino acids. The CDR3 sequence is CASSRSGNTEAFF. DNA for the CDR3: TGTGCCAGCAGCAGGTCAGGGAACACTGAAGCTTTCTTT. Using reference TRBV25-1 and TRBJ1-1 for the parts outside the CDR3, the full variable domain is EADIYQTPRYLVIGTGKKITLECSQTMGHDKMYWYQQDPGMELHLIHYSYGVNSTEKGDLSSESTVSRIRTEHFPLTLESARPSHTSQYLCASSRSGNTEAFFGQGTRLTVV.

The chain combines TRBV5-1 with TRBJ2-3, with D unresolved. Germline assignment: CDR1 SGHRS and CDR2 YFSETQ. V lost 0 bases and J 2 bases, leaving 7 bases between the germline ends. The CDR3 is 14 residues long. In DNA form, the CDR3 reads TGCGCCAGCAGCTTGGAACAGCCCACAGATACGCAGTATTTT. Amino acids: CASSLEQPTDTQYF.

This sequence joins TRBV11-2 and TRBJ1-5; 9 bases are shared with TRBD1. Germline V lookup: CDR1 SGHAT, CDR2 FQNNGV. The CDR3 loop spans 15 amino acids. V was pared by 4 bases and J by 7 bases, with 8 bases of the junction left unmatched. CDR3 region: CASSSGQGYGQPQHF. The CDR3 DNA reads TGTGCCAGCAGCTCAGGACAGGGGTACGGACAGCCCCAGCATTTT.

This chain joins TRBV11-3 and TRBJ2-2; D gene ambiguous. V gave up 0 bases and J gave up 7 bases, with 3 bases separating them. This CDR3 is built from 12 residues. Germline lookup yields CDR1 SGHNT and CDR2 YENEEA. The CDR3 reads CASSLDFGELFF. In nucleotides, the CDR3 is TGTGCCAGCAGCTTAGATTTCGGGGAGCTGTTTTTT.

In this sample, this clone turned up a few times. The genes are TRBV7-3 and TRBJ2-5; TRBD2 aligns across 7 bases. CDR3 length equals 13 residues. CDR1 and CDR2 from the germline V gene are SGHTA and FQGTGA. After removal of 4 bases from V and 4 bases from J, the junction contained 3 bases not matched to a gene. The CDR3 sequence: CASSSSGIETQYF. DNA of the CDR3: TGTGCCAGCAGCTCAAGCGGGATAGAGACCCAGTACTTC.

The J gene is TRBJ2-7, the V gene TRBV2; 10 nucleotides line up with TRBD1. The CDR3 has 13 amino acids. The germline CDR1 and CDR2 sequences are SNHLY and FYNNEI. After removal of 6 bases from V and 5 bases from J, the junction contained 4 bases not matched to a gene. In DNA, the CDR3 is TGTGCCAGCAGGGGACAGGGGTACCACGAGCAGTACTTC. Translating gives CASRGQGYHEQYF.

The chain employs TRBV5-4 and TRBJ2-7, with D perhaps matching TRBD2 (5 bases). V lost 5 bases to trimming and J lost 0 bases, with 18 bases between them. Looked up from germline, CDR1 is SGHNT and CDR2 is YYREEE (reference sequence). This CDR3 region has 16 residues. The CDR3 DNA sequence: TGTGCCAGCAGTATTGTCGACGGGAAGTCCTCCTACGAGCAGTACTTC. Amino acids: CASSIVDGKSSYEQYF.

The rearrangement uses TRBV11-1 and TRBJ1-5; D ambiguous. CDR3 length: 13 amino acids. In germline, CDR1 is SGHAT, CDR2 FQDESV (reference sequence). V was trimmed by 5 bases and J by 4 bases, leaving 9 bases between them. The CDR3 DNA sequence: TGTGCCAGCAGCGGAGATGGAAATCAGCCCCAGCATTTT. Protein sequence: CASSGDGNQPQHF.

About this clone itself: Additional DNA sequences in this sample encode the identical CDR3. The CDR3 sequence: CASSLRTEAFF. CDR3 bases: TGTGCCAGCAGTTTGAGAACTGAAGCTTTCTTT. The chain carries TRBV28 and TRBJ1-1; no reliable D call. CDR1 and CDR2 (germline): MDHEN, SYDVKM. This CDR3 is built from 11 residues. Trimming took off 3 bases at V and 5 bases at J, with 4 bases between the two ends.

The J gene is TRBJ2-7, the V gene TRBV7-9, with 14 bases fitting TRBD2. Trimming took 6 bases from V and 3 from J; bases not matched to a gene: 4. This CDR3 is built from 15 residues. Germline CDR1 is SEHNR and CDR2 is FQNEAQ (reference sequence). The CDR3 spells CASRRTSGGSYEQYF. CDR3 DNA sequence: TGTGCCAGCAGAAGGACTAGCGGGGGGAGCTACGAGCAGTACTTC.